This T cell receptor (beta chain) derives from a study of T-cell memory formation after mild COVID-19. Study findings and constraints: The study detected some responding clones in pre-infection memory, suggesting cross-reactive memory joined. Day 15 to 85 contractors were CD4/CD8 balanced; later expanders leaned CD4+.

From the 5' RACE reads, TCRdb called clonotypes with MiXCR, one entry per CDR3 protein. The sample lists roughly 86,000 distinct CDR3 sequences; about 15% were seen once. CDR1 is GTSNPN and CDR2 is SVGIG in the germline V gene (reference sequence). Germline trimming cut 4 bases from V and 0 bases from J; bases unmatched to any gene: 16. This CDR3 has 18 residues. This clonotype showed up just a few times. Antigen specificity is unknown. The sequenced sample was PBMCs or a T cell subset sorted from them (not recorded which). V is TRBV30 and J is TRBJ2-7; 9 positions match TRBD1. The clonotype comes from a man younger than 35 who had mild COVID-19 (a few samples of this study predate the infection). Cell type and time point are not known. The CDR3 protein is CAWKVNRGPRLSSYEQYF. CDR3 DNA sequence: TGTGCCTGGAAAGTGAACAGGGGGCCCCGTCTTAGCTCCTACGAGCAGTACTTC.